This is a list of T cell receptor beta chains from one sample in a study of blood T cell repertoires in COVID-19. Using immunoSEQ multiplex PCR, the repertoire was profiled, and TCRdb retains in-frame clones only, with some absent. The sample includes 250,000 to 350,000 clones, approximately 90% of them seen just once. Sequencing used peripheral blood. The receptors here all came from a woman aged 45-60 years with COVID-19, enrolled during active disease. CDR3s leave out the opening cysteine and the closing phenylalanine or tryptophan. The D gene is left open where the match is weak.

14 | TRBD2 | TRBV19 | ASSTRPLAGSDTQY
14 | TRBD1 | TRBV5-1 | ASSLGPGQGAYEQY
9 | - | TRBV6-5 | ASSSRFAEY
12 | TRBD2 | TRBV5-4 | ASSLRGGGDTQY
13 | TRBD2 | TRBV5-4 | ASSFRLAGGNEQF
12 | TRBD2 | TRBV5-1 | ASSLGTSGREQY
12 | TRBD2 | TRBV19 | ASTIGGVTDTQY
13 | - | TRBV19 | ASSILRGERYGYT
10 | - | TRBV3-1/TRBV3-2 | ASSQSGTPQH
12 | - | TRBV3-1/TRBV3-2 | ASSQGGRNSPLH
13 | - | TRBV6-2/TRBV6-3 | ASSYSILTGTEAF
13 | TRBD1 | TRBV27 | ASSFGTGASYGYT
10 | - | TRBV27 | ASSLRSGELF
13 | - | TRBV7-9 | ASSFLQGNNEKLF
13 | TRBD2 | TRBV6-5 | ASSSTGLAEYEQY
13 | - | TRBV20-1 | SASYPVLSNEKLF